This entry is about one T cell receptor (beta chain). 60 Vbeta and 13 Jbeta primers were used in PCR. Produced via immunoSEQ multiplex PCR; TCRdb's table is partial and in-frame only. The sample lists about 120,000 clones; about 76% were seen once. The sample belongs to a study of cytomegalovirus exposure and HLA in healthy donors. V lost 4 bases, J lost 4 bases, and 8 bases stayed unmatched. The CDR3 is made up of 16 amino acids. Germline CDR1 and CDR2: KGHSH and LQKENI. This TCR was recovered from a woman aged 40 to 50 in good health and CMV-seronegative. This chain joins TRBV18 and TRBJ1-3, with 9 bases fitting TRBD1. The material sequenced was PBMCs. CDR3 residues: CASSLTGGKFGNTIYF. In nucleotides, the CDR3 is TGTGCCAGCTCACTGACAGGGGGTAAATTCGGAAACACCATATATTTT.